This entry concerns a single T cell receptor (beta chain). Its antigen is still unknown. The data stem from a study of T-cell memory formation after mild COVID-19. Study conclusions and caveats: A balance of CD4 and CD8 characterized clones contracting day 15 to 85, whereas later expanders leaned CD4+.

TCRdb reprocessed the 5' RACE reads with MiXCR, giving one entry per CDR3 protein. Seen here are about 130,000 distinct CDR3 sequences, roughly 15% observed once, and the top ten hold approximately 15%. The sequence came from an adult woman who had mild COVID-19 (a few samples of this study predate the infection). Cell type and time point are not known. The sequenced sample was PBMCs or a T cell subset sorted from them (not recorded which).

The CDR3 coding sequence is TGCGCCAGCAGCACAGCTTGGGACAGGGAATCCGGGGAGCTGTTTTTT. Translated: CASSTAWDRESGELFF. This sequence joins TRBV5-1 and TRBJ2-2, with TRBD1 matching 9 bases. V lost 4 bases and J lost 6; bases outside the gene matches: 10. The CDR3 length is 16 residues. The germline V gene has CDR1 SGHRS and CDR2 YFSETQ.